The 26 T cell receptor beta chains listed next were all sequenced from one sample in a study of T-cell memory formation after mild COVID-19. TCRdb redid the calling of the 5' RACE reads with MiXCR, one entry per CDR3 protein. Of hundreds of thousands of distinct CDR3 sequences in the sample, over 15% were seen once. Sequencing was performed on PBMCs or a T cell subset sorted from them (not recorded which). The source is an adult woman who had mild COVID-19 (a few samples of this study predate the infection). Cell type and time point are not known.

This clonotype showed up just a few times. The chain is built from TRBV19 and TRBJ1-2; D may be TRBD1 (6 bases). This CDR3 region has 13 residues. The V end was cut by 6 bases, the J end by 4 bases, with 12 bases between. Germline values: CDR1 LNHDA, CDR2 SQIVND (reference sequence). CDR3 sequence reads: CASSPGAVYGYTF. CDR3 nucleotide sequence: TGTGCCAGTAGCCCGGGGGCAGTCTATGGCTACACCTTC. Combining the CDR3 with reference TRBV19 and TRBJ1-2 gives the whole variable domain DGGITQSPKYLFRKEGQNVTLSCEQNLNHDAMYWYRQDPGQGLRLIYYSQIVNDFQKGDIAEGYSVSREKKESFPLTVTSAQKNPTAFYLCASSPGAVYGYTFGSGTRLTVV.

The V gene is TRBV30, the J gene TRBJ2-3; 10 positions agree with TRBD2. Germline V lookup: CDR1 GTSNPN, CDR2 SVGIG (reference sequence). CDR3 length: 15 amino acids. V shed 0 bases and J 5 bases; nucleotides not matched to a gene: 5. CDR3: CAWSVPSGSRDTQYF. The CDR3 DNA follows: TGTGCCTGGAGTGTACCTAGCGGGAGTAGAGATACGCAGTATTTT.

This clonotype was picked up many times. The V and J genes are TRBV4-1 and TRBJ2-1, with 16 bases aligning to TRBD2. CDR1 is MGHRA and CDR2 is YSYEKL in the germline V gene. CDR3 size: 16 residues. Trimming cost V 3 bases and J 7 bases; bases outside gene matches: 3. The CDR3 sequence: CASSQGTSGGANEQFF. CDR3 nucleotide sequence: TGCGCCAGCAGCCAGGGGACTAGCGGGGGGGCAAATGAGCAGTTCTTC.

This chain uses TRBV12-3 or TRBV12-4 with TRBJ2-3; D perhaps matches TRBD1 (5 bases). V gave up 6 bases and J gave up 5 bases, with 9 bases separating them. This CDR3 has 12 amino acids. The CDR3 sequence is CASRPRGDTQYF. CDR3 nucleotides: TGTGCCAGCAGACCTAGGGGAGATACGCAGTATTTT.

The V and J genes are TRBV6-6 and TRBJ2-1, with 8 positions matching TRBD1. Germline V lookup: CDR1 MNHNY, CDR2 SVGAGI (reference sequence). The CDR3 sequence is 17 residues long. Trimming removed 1 base from V and 0 bases from J; junction bases left unmatched: 5. CDR3 sequence (DNA): TGTGCCAGCAGTTACTGGACAGGGCAAAGCTCCTACAATGAGCAGTTCTTC. It is translated as CASSYWTGQSSYNEQFF.

The chain is built from TRBV30 and TRBJ2-7, with 8 bases matching TRBD1. The CDR3 loop spans 14 amino acids. J was trimmed by 5 bases and V by 0 bases; bases with no gene match: 6. The germline CDR1 and CDR2 sequences are GTSNPN and SVGIG (reference sequence). CDR3 nucleotide sequence: TGTGCCTGGAGTGTACCCGGACAGGGCGACGAGCAGTACTTC. As protein: CAWSVPGQGDEQYF. The full variable domain, completed using reference TRBV30 and TRBJ2-7, is SQTIHQWPATLVQPVGSPLSLECTVEGTSNPNLYWYRQAAGRGLQLLFYSVGIGQISSEVPQNLSASRPQDRQFILSSKKLLLSDSGFYLCAWSVPGQGDEQYFGPGTRLTVT.

The chain joins TRBV7-6 to TRBJ1-2, with TRBD1 identical over 7 bases. The CDR3 has 16 amino acids. V was clipped by 4 bases and J by 4 bases; unmatched bases: 12. Germline V gene data show CDR1 as SGHVS and CDR2 as FNYEAQ. The CDR3: CASSSTVAGGSYGYTF. The CDR3 DNA sequence: TGTGCCAGCAGCTCGACGGTAGCAGGGGGAAGCTATGGCTACACCTTC.

This clonotype was seen more than once but under ten times. The chain links TRBV5-1 to TRBJ1-6; D gene ambiguous. The CDR3 length is 13 residues. Looked up from germline, CDR1 is SGHRS and CDR2 is YFSETQ. V dropped 3 bases and J dropped 6 bases, with 7 bases sitting between them. The CDR3 is CASSSAGNSPLHF. The CDR3 bases are TGCGCCAGCAGCTCGGCGGGTAATTCACCCCTCCACTTT.

The chain joins TRBV4-2 to TRBJ2-7; 8 positions match TRBD2. Losses at the gene ends were 0 bases for V and 2 bases for J; bases not matched to a gene: 6. Germline CDR1 LGHNA, CDR2 YNFKEQ. The CDR3 is made up of 16 amino acids. The CDR3 region is CASSQDSSGGTYEQYF. CDR3 bases: TGTGCCAGCAGCCAAGATAGCAGCGGGGGTACCTACGAGCAGTACTTC.

This clonotype was seen a handful of times. The gene calls are TRBV15 and TRBJ2-3; D ambiguous. V was clipped by 0 bases and J by 7 bases, with 5 bases between them. The germline gives CDR1 LNHNV, CDR2 YYDKDF (reference sequence). The CDR3 extends over 12 amino acids. CDR3 in amino acids: CATSREIYTQYF. The CDR3 DNA follows: TGTGCCACCAGCAGAGAGATATATACGCAGTATTTT.

There are many counts of this clonotype. The CDR3 DNA is TGTGCCAGCAGTCCCCGGACAGGGGGCGCTTACAATGAGCAGTTCTTC. The encoded protein is CASSPRTGGAYNEQFF. This chain uses TRBV12-3 or TRBV12-4 with TRBJ2-1; 11 nucleotides agree with TRBD1. V was pared by 5 bases and J by 4 bases, with 7 bases of the junction left unmatched. This CDR3 spans 16 amino acids.

This clonotype was counted between two and nine times. This rearrangement joins TRBV30 to TRBJ2-3; a possible D gene is TRBD1 (6 bases). The CDR3 runs 15 residues. V lost 0 bases and J lost 6, with 16 bases in between. Germline loops: CDR1 GTSNPN, CDR2 SVGIG (reference sequence). CDR3 sequence reads: CAWSVGTFMWDTQYF. In nucleotides, the CDR3 is TGTGCCTGGAGTGTCGGGACATTTATGTGGGATACGCAGTATTTT.

This clonotype appeared a few times. The genes are TRBV19 and TRBJ1-1; TRBD1 is a possible D gene (6 bases). This CDR3 spans 15 amino acids. Germline values: CDR1 LNHDA, CDR2 SQIVND (reference sequence). Trimming stripped 5 bases from V and 1 base from J, with 14 bases between. The CDR3 DNA reads as TGTGCCAGTAGTCCCTCGACAGGTGCGAACACTGAAGCTTTCTTT. Translating it yields CASSPSTGANTEAFF.

The chain combines TRBV4-1 with TRBJ2-5; 11 bases agree with TRBD1. The germline V gene has CDR1 MGHRA and CDR2 YSYEKL. J lost 3 bases, V lost 1 base, and 1 base had no gene match. The CDR3 loop spans 15 amino acids. This CDR3 reads CASSQVGQGEETQYF. The DNA of the CDR3 is TGCGCCAGCAGCCAAGTGGGACAGGGGGAAGAGACCCAGTACTTC.

The chain combines TRBV20-1 with TRBJ1-1, with D hard to call. Germline values: CDR1 DFQATT, CDR2 SNEGSKA (reference sequence). The CDR3 is made up of 19 amino acids. The V end was cut by 6 bases, the J end by 1 base, with 30 bases between. The CDR3 DNA follows: TGCAGTGCCCGCCAAACCCCCTTACTATCCTGGGCATGGAACACTGAAGCTTTCTTT. Encoded protein: CSARQTPLLSWAWNTEAFF.

The genes are TRBV4-2 and TRBJ2-7, with D maybe TRBD1 (7 bases). Trimming stripped 4 bases from V and 1 base from J, with 11 bases between. Germline-derived CDR1 and CDR2 are LGHNA and YNFKEQ. This CDR3 contains 14 residues. CDR3 nucleotide sequence: TGTGCCAGCAGCCCGGAGGGACAGTCCTACGAGCAGTACTTC. Translating gives CASSPEGQSYEQYF.

V usage is TRBV5-1 and J usage is TRBJ2-3; 7 bases line up with TRBD1. The CDR3 consists of 15 residues. Germline V gene lookup returns CDR1 SGHRS and CDR2 YFSETQ. V dropped 5 bases and J dropped 0; count of bases not matched to a gene: 6. This chain's CDR3 is CASRTGTASTDTQYF. The CDR3 nucleotides are TGCGCCAGCAGAACCGGGACAGCCAGCACAGATACGCAGTATTTT.

This clonotype came up a few times. V usage is TRBV11-3 and J usage is TRBJ2-7; 9 nucleotides match TRBD2. J was trimmed by 6 bases and V by 0 bases; bases with no gene match: 15. The CDR3 is 18 residues long. The germline V gene has CDR1 SGHNT and CDR2 YENEEA. The CDR3 protein is CASSLDTRYSGSLPEQYF. The CDR3 DNA follows: TGTGCCAGCAGCTTAGATACGCGCTATAGCGGGAGTCTCCCCGAGCAGTACTTC.

The chain combines TRBV18 with TRBJ2-7; 9 bases are shared with TRBD1. J was trimmed by 4 bases and V by 6 bases; bases with no gene match: 7. CDR1 is KGHSH, CDR2 LQKENI, per germline. The CDR3 consists of 14 residues. The CDR3 here is CASSRQGEGYEQYF. The CDR3 bases are TGTGCCAGCTCCCGACAGGGGGAAGGATACGAGCAGTACTTC.

CDR3 loop: CASSFQGGNEQYF. The CDR3 coding sequence is TGCGCCAGCAGCTTCCAGGGGGGGAACGAGCAGTACTTC. The V gene is TRBV5-1, the J gene TRBJ2-7, with D possibly called TRBD1 or TRBD2 (7 bases each). Trimming cost V 2 bases and J 5 bases, with 11 bases left between them. This CDR3 contains 13 residues. Germline loops: CDR1 SGHRS, CDR2 YFSETQ.

This clonotype was observed at least ten times. Relative to the germline gene, one junction end is altered; a read error may explain this. The rearrangement joins TRBV5-1 to TRBJ2-5; 9 bases are a match to TRBD1. This CDR3 has 14 residues. Germline CDR1 is SGHRS and CDR2 is YFSETQ. The CDR3 reads CASSLGTGQETQYF. The CDR3 bases are TGTGCCAGCAGTTTGGGGACAGGGCAAGAGACCCAGTACTTC.

The chain is built from TRBV7-2 and TRBJ2-3; D is unresolved. Germline assignment: CDR1 SGHTA and CDR2 FQGNSA. The CDR3 is 14 residues long. Trimming left V 6 bases short and J 2 bases short, with 12 bases between. The CDR3 spells CASRPQITTDTQYF. CDR3 sequence (DNA): TGTGCCAGCAGGCCACAGATTACCACAGATACGCAGTATTTT.

The J gene is TRBJ1-1, the V gene TRBV7-2; D unresolved. The CDR3 extends over 14 amino acids. Germline values: CDR1 SGHTA, CDR2 FQGNSA. Trimming removed 1 base at V and 5 bases at J, with 11 bases between. As DNA, the CDR3 is TGTGCCAGCAGCTTAGGGCGGGAGAAAACTGAAGCTTTCTTT. The encoded protein is CASSLGREKTEAFF.

J is TRBJ2-1 and V is TRBV6-5, with 12 nucleotides matching TRBD2. Losses at the gene ends were 0 bases for V and 4 bases for J; bases not matched to a gene: 1. CDR1 is MNHEY, CDR2 SVGAGI, per germline. This CDR3 has 16 amino acids. CDR3 amino acids: CASSYSGLAGYNEQFF. The CDR3, as DNA: TGTGCCAGCAGTTACTCGGGACTAGCGGGTTACAATGAGCAGTTCTTC.

This clonotype has a handful of counts. This sequence joins TRBV5-6 and TRBJ1-6; TRBD1 matches 7 bases. Germline-derived CDR1 and CDR2 are SGHDT and YYEEEE. The V and J ends lost 1 base and 9 bases, in that order; junction bases with no gene match: 7. CDR3 size: 15 residues. CDR3 sequence (DNA): TGTGCCAGCAGCTTGTCCGGGACAGTAGGTTCACCCCTCCACTTT. This codes for CASSLSGTVGSPLHF.

The chain uses TRBV7-2 and TRBJ2-1; D may correspond to TRBD1 or TRBD2 (5 bases each). CDR3 size: 15 residues. The ends were cut back, 5 bases at V and 9 bases at J, with 20 bases in the middle. Germline lookup yields CDR1 SGHTA and CDR2 FQGNSA. This CDR3 reads CASSRQGRGSGEQFF. CDR3 sequence (DNA): TGTGCCAGCAGCCGTCAAGGTAGGGGCAGCGGTGAGCAGTTCTTC.